Below, 9 T cell receptor beta chains from the same sample are listed, as sequenced in a study of blood T cell repertoires in COVID-19 (dated by TCRdb to 2018 to 2020). Libraries came from the immunoSEQ multiplex PCR assay. TCRdb re-hosts the immuneACCESS table, in-frame sequences only. Its copies lack some clones; in the studies checked, an unresolved V gene accounts for under half of them, and the cause for the rest is not known. This sample is represented by some 150,000 clones; around four fifths of them were singletons. In total, the top ten clones hold approximately 6% of the sample. Material for sequencing was PBMCs or T cells enriched from blood (not recorded which). The receptors derive from a woman between 50 and 59 years old who had recovered from COVID-19.

This chain joins TRBV5-6 and TRBJ1-2; no firm D call. The CDR3 is 13 residues long. The V end was cut by 0 bases, the J end by 5 bases, with 8 bases between. The germline V gene encodes CDR1 SGHDT and CDR2 YYEEEE. DNA for the CDR3: TGTGCCAGCAGCTTGGCCCCAGATTATGGCTACACCTTC. Encoded protein: CASSLAPDYGYTF.

This sequence joins TRBV9 and TRBJ1-2; D gene uncertain. The CDR3 runs to 13 residues. Germline V gene sequence: CDR1 SGDLS, CDR2 YYNGEE. Trimming stripped 3 bases from V and 3 bases from J, with 9 bases between. This CDR3 reads CASSAYGDYGYTF. In DNA form, the CDR3 reads TGTGCCAGCAGCGCCTACGGTGACTATGGCTACACCTTC.

The DNA of the CDR3 is TGTGCCAGCTCACTTTGGACAGAGCTTAACACTGAAGCTTTCTTT. Translated: CASSLWTELNTEAFF. The V gene is TRBV18, the J gene TRBJ1-1, with a possible D match to TRBD1 (6 bases). V lost 4 bases and J lost 2, with 14 bases in between. This CDR3 has 15 amino acids. The germline gives CDR1 KGHSH, CDR2 LQKENI.

The rearrangement joins TRBV7-2 to TRBJ1-6; D call uncertain. CDR3 length: 13 residues. CDR1 and CDR2 from the germline V gene are SGHTA and FQGNSA. Trimming pared 1 base from V and 10 bases from J, leaving 8 bases between. CDR3 coding DNA: TGTGCCAGCAGCTTAGACCGGTCCTCACCCCTCCACTTT. Residues: CASSLDRSSPLHF.

The chain uses TRBV15 and TRBJ1-1, with TRBD1 as a possible D gene (6 bases). Deletions cut 1 base from V and 6 bases from J, with 15 bases between. CDR1 is LNHNV and CDR2 is YYDKDF in the germline V gene (reference sequence). The CDR3 contains 15 residues. CDR3 DNA: TGTGCCACCAGCAGAGGGGACCATAAGGGGGCTGAAGCTTTCTTT. This translates into CATSRGDHKGAEAFF. Filled out from reference TRBV15 and TRBJ1-1, the complete variable domain reads DAMVIQNPRYQVTQFGKPVTLSCSQTLNHNVMYWYQQKSSQAPKLLFHYYDKDFNNEADTPDNFQSRRPNTSFCFLDIRSPGLGDTAMYLCATSRGDHKGAEAFFGQGTRLTVV.

This sequence joins TRBV5-8 and TRBJ1-4; 7 bases fit TRBD1. The CDR3 is made up of 15 amino acids. Germline V gene sequence: CDR1 SGHTS, CDR2 YDEGEE. V was clipped by 2 bases and J by 7 bases; unmatched bases: 8. CDR3 loop: CASSLWSTGFEKLFF. CDR3 coding DNA: TGTGCCAGCAGCTTATGGTCGACAGGGTTTGAAAAACTGTTTTTT.

This chain joins TRBV6-5 and TRBJ1-1; TRBD1 is a possible D gene (6 bases). Per the germline V gene, CDR1 is MNHEY and CDR2 is SVGAGI. V was cut by 5 bases and J by 1 base, with 8 bases left in between. The CDR3 has 13 residues. The CDR3 nucleotides are TGTGCCAGCAGTCAACAGGGGAACACTGAAGCTTTCTTT. Encoded protein: CASSQQGNTEAFF.

The count of this clone is one. J is TRBJ1-2 and V is TRBV9; D gene ambiguous. Per germline, CDR1 SGDLS and CDR2 YYNGEE. The CDR3 runs to 13 residues. Trimming shortened V by 3 bases and J by 5 bases, and 11 bases separated the two germline ends. This CDR3 is CASSATEQYGYTF. CDR3 DNA: TGTGCCAGCAGCGCAACAGAACAGTATGGCTACACCTTC.

V and J are TRBV5-1 and TRBJ1-1, with unresolved D. The CDR3 totals 16 residues. The germline gives CDR1 SGHRS, CDR2 YFSETQ. V was clipped by 3 bases and J by 1 base, with 16 bases between them. The CDR3 loop reads CASSSGGGPKNTEAFF. The CDR3 nucleotides read TGCGCCAGCAGCTCAGGTGGTGGCCCCAAGAACACTGAAGCTTTCTTT.